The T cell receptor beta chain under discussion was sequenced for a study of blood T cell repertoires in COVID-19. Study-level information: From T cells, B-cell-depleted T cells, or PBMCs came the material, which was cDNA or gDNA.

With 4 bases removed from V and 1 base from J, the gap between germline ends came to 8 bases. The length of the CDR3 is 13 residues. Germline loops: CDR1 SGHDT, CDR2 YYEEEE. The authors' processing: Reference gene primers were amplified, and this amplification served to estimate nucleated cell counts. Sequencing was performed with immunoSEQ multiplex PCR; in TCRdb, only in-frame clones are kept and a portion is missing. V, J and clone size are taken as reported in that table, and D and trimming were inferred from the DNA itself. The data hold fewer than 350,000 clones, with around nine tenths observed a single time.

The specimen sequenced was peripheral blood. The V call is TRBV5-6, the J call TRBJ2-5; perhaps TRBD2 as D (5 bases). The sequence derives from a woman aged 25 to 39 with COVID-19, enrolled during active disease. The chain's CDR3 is CASSAGIQETQYF. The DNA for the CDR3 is TGTGCCAGCAGCGCCGGGATCCAAGAGACCCAGTACTTC. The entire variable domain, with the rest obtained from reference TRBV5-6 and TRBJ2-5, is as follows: DAGVTQSPTHLIKTRGQQVTLRCSPKSGHDTVSWYQQALGQGPQFIFQYYEEEERQRGNFPDRFSGHQFPNYSSELNVNALLLGDSALYLCASSAGIQETQYFGPGTRLLVL.